Below are 21 T cell receptor beta chains sequenced from a single sample in a study of blood T cells in healthy people across ages. Using a J-beta primer mix together with a sample-barcoded 5' primer, a second PCR was run for roughly 6 to 12 cycles. TCRdb re-analysed the 5' RACE reads in MiXCR, keeping a single row per CDR3 protein. The profile shows some 790,000 distinct CDR3 sequences, under 35% of them singletons. Material for sequencing was blood. Receptors originate from an elderly woman in good health.

Of note for this clonotype: This may arise from a read error, as a much more abundant clone is one base away. V usage is TRBV20-1 and J usage is TRBJ2-7, with D maybe TRBD1 (5 bases). The DNA end favors TRBJ2-4, so the J call may be wrong. CDR3 length: 14 residues. Germline-derived CDR1 and CDR2 are DFQATT and SNEGSKA (reference sequence). CDR3: CSARESGSENIQYF. The CDR3 nucleotides are TGCAGTGCTAGAGAATCAGGGTCCGAAAACATTCAGTACTTC.

This chain joins TRBV29-1 and TRBJ2-1, with a possible D match to TRBD2 (6 bases). V lost 3 bases and J 10 bases, leaving 10 bases between the germline ends. The CDR3 is 11 residues long. The germline CDR1 and CDR2 sequences are SQVTM and ANQGSEA. CDR3 in amino acids: CSVDRGREQFF. The CDR3 region has the DNA TGCAGCGTTGATCGGGGGAGAGAGCAGTTCTTC.

The gene calls are TRBV7-2 and TRBJ2-1, with D perhaps matching TRBD1 (5 bases). The germline V and J ends were trimmed by 3 bases and 3 bases, with 12 bases remaining between them. Per the germline V gene, CDR1 is SGHTA and CDR2 is FQGNSA. The CDR3 contains 15 residues. This CDR3 is CASSFAGRNYNEQFF. The CDR3 DNA reads TGTGCCAGCAGCTTCGCAGGGCGGAACTACAATGAGCAGTTCTTC. Combining the CDR3 with reference TRBV7-2 and TRBJ2-1 gives the whole variable domain GAGVSQSPSNKVTEKGKDVELRCDPISGHTALYWYRQSLGQGLEFLIYFQGNSAPDKSGLPSDRFSAERTGGSVSTLTIQRTQQEDSAVYLCASSFAGRNYNEQFFGPGTRLTVL.

This clonotype came up many times. The gene calls are TRBV6-2 or TRBV6-3 and TRBJ2-6, with 7 bases lining up with TRBD1. From germline, CDR1 is MNHEY and CDR2 SVGEGT. The CDR3 has 18 residues. V shed 5 bases and J 0 bases; nucleotides not matched to a gene: 10. The CDR3 DNA follows: TGTGCCAGCAGTCCCCGACAGGGAACACCCTCTGGGGCCAACGTCCTGACTTTC. It specifies CASSPRQGTPSGANVLTF.

This chain links TRBV7-2 with TRBJ2-5, with D perhaps matching TRBD1 (5 bases). V was cut by 3 bases and J by 2 bases, with 10 bases left in between. CDR1 is SGHTA and CDR2 is FQGNSA in the germline V gene. The CDR3 runs to 14 residues. For the CDR3, the DNA is TGTGCCAGCAGCTTGTGCAGGGCACAAGAGACCCAGTACTTC. Residues: CASSLCRAQETQYF.

Of note for this clonotype: A single base separates this from a much larger clone, so it may be a read error. The CDR3 end shows no conserved phenylalanine or tryptophan, and so a read error is likely. This rearrangement joins TRBV4-3 to TRBJ2-3; 10 positions match TRBD1. The CDR3 is 15 amino acids. Germline assignment: CDR1 LGHNA and CDR2 YSLEER. V lost 3 bases and J lost 4; bases outside the gene matches: 4. CDR3 DNA sequence: TGCGCCAGCAGCCAGGAGACAGGGGGCTCAGATACGCAGTATGTT. Residues: CASSQETGGSDTQYV.

Note on this clonotype: The conserved phenylalanine or tryptophan normally closing the CDR3 is absent here, so this likely arose from a read error. The chain uses TRBV5-1 and TRBJ2-5; D is undetermined. Looked up from germline, CDR1 is SGHRS and CDR2 is YFSETQ. The ends were cut back, 1 base at V and 5 bases at J, with 9 bases in the middle. This CDR3 contains 13 residues. CDR3 DNA: TGCGCCAGCAGCTTGCGTCCTCAGGAGACCCAGTACAAC. It specifies CASSLRPQETQYN.

This clonotype showed up just once. Possible read error: a much larger clone is one base away. The CDR3 nucleotides are TGTGTCAGCGCCCTTTATGGGACAGACTACGAGCAGTACTTC. Its protein is CVSALYGTDYEQYF. This sequence joins TRBV6-2 or TRBV6-3 and TRBJ2-5, with 7 bases identical to TRBD1. The DNA end favors TRBJ2-7, so the J call may be wrong. Germline V lookup: CDR1 MNHEY, CDR2 SVGEGT. This CDR3 contains 14 residues.

Worth noting for this clonotype: A much more abundant neighbour one base away suggests this may be a read error. The chain links TRBV20-1 to TRBJ2-1; TRBD2 matches 10 bases. The germline V gene encodes CDR1 DFQATT and CDR2 SNEGSKA (reference sequence). Germline trimming cut 1 base from V and 8 bases from J; bases unmatched to any gene: 11. The CDR3 is 16 residues long. CDR3 sequence: CSARAQRGGPPYEQFF. In DNA, the CDR3 is TGCAGTGCTAGAGCGCAGCGGGGGGGACCTCCGTATGAGCAGTTCTTC.

Ten or more counts support this clonotype. V gene TRBV11-2 combines with J gene TRBJ2-6; weak D call: TRBD2 (6 bases). Per germline, CDR1 SGHAT and CDR2 FQNNGV. V was trimmed by 1 base and J by 0 bases, leaving 13 bases between them. The CDR3 length is 18 residues. The CDR3 sequence is CASSLGGRGRSGANVLTF. CDR3 coding DNA: TGTGCCAGCAGCTTAGGTGGGCGGGGACGCTCTGGGGCCAACGTCCTGACTTTC. Together with reference TRBV11-2 and TRBJ2-6, the CDR3 gives the full variable domain: EAGVAQSPRYKIIEKRQSVAFWCNPISGHATLYWYQQILGQGPKLLIQFQNNGVVDDSQLPKDRFSAERLKGVDSTLKIQPAKLEDSAVYLCASSLGGRGRSGANVLTFGAGSRLTVL.

The rearrangement joins TRBV18 to TRBJ2-5; 12 bases align to TRBD1. V shed 6 bases and J 11 bases; nucleotides not matched to a gene: 16. The CDR3 runs 16 residues. Germline V gene data show CDR1 as KGHSH and CDR2 as LQKENI. The CDR3 loop is CASSRLGQGARDEQYF. The CDR3 DNA reads TGTGCCAGCTCCCGGCTGGGACAGGGGGCGCGGGATGAGCAGTACTTC. The full variable domain, its missing parts supplied by reference TRBV18 and TRBJ2-5, is NAGVMQNPRHLVRRRGQEARLRCSPMKGHSHVYWYRQLPEEGLKFMVYLQKENIIDESGMPKERFSAEFPKEGPSILRIQQVVRGDSAAYFCASSRLGQGARDEQYFGPGTRLLVL.

This clonotype was picked up many times. This chain connects TRBV6-5 to TRBJ2-6, with D possibly TRBD2 on 6 matching bases. The CDR3 length is 13 residues. Trimming shortened V by 8 bases and J by 1 base, and 6 bases separated the two germline ends. The germline V gene encodes CDR1 MNHEY and CDR2 SVGAGI. The CDR3 loop is CASGRSGANVLTF. CDR3 coding DNA: TGTGCCAGCGGGAGGTCTGGGGCCAACGTCCTGACTTTC.

This clonotype was detected many times. The genes are TRBV5-1 and TRBJ2-5; the match to TRBD1 covers 12 bases. Per the germline V gene, CDR1 is SGHRS and CDR2 is YFSETQ. J was trimmed by 2 bases and V by 4 bases; bases with no gene match: 6. The CDR3 has 16 amino acids. The CDR3 loop is CASSTGTGGLQETQYF. Here the CDR3 DNA reads TGCGCCAGCAGCACCGGGACAGGGGGCCTACAAGAGACCCAGTACTTC.

A remark on this clonotype: This CDR3 is missing its conserved last phenylalanine or tryptophan, likely due to a read error. The limits of the CDR3 on the DNA are not certain, so only TCRdb's listed CDR3 is given. V usage is TRBV5-1 and J usage is TRBJ2-6; TRBD1 is the table's D call, not checked against the DNA. A total of 16 residues make up the CDR3, ends included. The germline V gene has CDR1 SGHRS and CDR2 YFSETQ. CDR3 in amino acids: CATRSGGWSGANVLPY.

This clonotype was observed many times. CDR3 sequence reads: CSVLGRGENYGYTF. Here the CDR3 DNA reads TGCAGCGTACTCGGACGGGGAGAAAACTATGGCTACACCTTC. The chain recombines TRBV29-1 with TRBJ1-2; no firm D call. Deletions cut 6 bases from V and 2 bases from J, with 16 bases between. Germline CDR1 and CDR2: SQVTM and ANQGSEA. The CDR3 runs 14 residues. Full variable domain (remainder filled in from reference TRBV29-1 and TRBJ1-2): SAVISQKPSRDICQRGTSLTIQCQVDSQVTMMFWYRQQPGQSLTLIATANQGSEATYESGFVIDKFPISRPNLTFSTLTVSNMSPEDSSIYLCSVLGRGENYGYTFGSGTRLTVV.

This clonotype was seen many times. This sequence joins TRBV3-1 and TRBJ2-3; the match to TRBD2 covers 8 bases. CDR3 size: 17 residues. CDR1 and CDR2 from the germline V gene are LGHDT and YNNKEL (reference sequence). V gave up 4 bases and J gave up 2 bases; unmatched junction bases: 11. CDR3 coding DNA: TGTGCCAGCAGCCCCCCGCCCCGGGGGGGATACACAGATACGCAGTATTTT. Translation: CASSPPPRGGYTDTQYF.

This clonotype came up many times. The rearrangement links TRBV4-3 to TRBJ1-4; D perhaps matches TRBD1 (5 bases). The V gene's germline CDR1 is LGHNA and CDR2 YSLEER. Trimming removed 5 bases from V and 5 bases from J, with 9 bases in between. The CDR3 contains 13 residues. This CDR3 reads CASSRQRNEKLFF. CDR3 nucleotides: TGCGCCAGCAGCAGACAGAGGAATGAAAAACTGTTTTTT.

As regards this clonotype: Given a much more abundant clone one base away, this may be a read error. The V gene is TRBV5-1, the J gene TRBJ2-1; D possibly corresponds to TRBD2 (5 bases). Germline CDR1 and CDR2: SGHRS and YFSETQ. Trimming left V 0 bases short and J 6 bases short, with 16 bases between. There are 16 residues in the CDR3. CDR3: CASSLGGASSLNEQFF. CDR3 coding DNA: TGCGCCAGCAGCTTGGGGGGAGCCTCTTCCCTCAATGAGCAGTTCTTC.

This clonotype has only one observation. The chain uses TRBV4-1 and TRBJ2-1, with 11 bases aligning to TRBD2. Germline trimming cut 4 bases from V and 11 bases from J; bases unmatched to any gene: 7. The CDR3 runs 14 residues. From germline, CDR1 is MGHRA and CDR2 YSYEKL. In nucleotides, the CDR3 is TGCGCCAGCAGCCTTCGGACTAGCGGGCCCCAGCAGTTCTTC. Amino acid sequence: CASSLRTSGPQQFF.

CDR3 amino acids: CAWSHTLGTQYF. CDR3 nucleotides: TGTGCCTGGAGCCATACACTGGGGACCCAGTACTTC. The rearrangement uses TRBV30 and TRBJ2-5; no clear D. This CDR3 is 12 amino acids long. Germline V CDR1 and CDR2: GTSNPN, SVGIG (reference sequence). V was cut by 3 bases and J by 7 bases, with 12 bases left in between.

This clonotype was picked up many times. V gene TRBV20-1 combines with J gene TRBJ2-7; 8 positions agree with TRBD2. The CDR3 extends over 14 amino acids. The germline V gene has CDR1 DFQATT and CDR2 SNEGSKA (reference sequence). J gave up 5 bases and V 6 bases, and 12 bases lay outside the gene matches. The CDR3 sequence: CSATRRGALDEQYF. Written as DNA, the CDR3 is TGCAGTGCCACCCGGCGGGGGGCCCTGGACGAGCAGTACTTC.